Below are 8 T cell receptor beta chains sequenced from a single sample in a study of cytomegalovirus exposure and HLA in healthy donors. The PCR employed 60 Vbeta primers together with 13 Jbeta primers. Produced via immunoSEQ multiplex PCR; TCRdb's table is partial and in-frame only. The data show 100,000 to 150,000 clones, roughly 10% seen once. Sequenced material: PBMCs. All receptors come from a woman between 18 and 30 years old in good health and CMV-seropositive.

The rearrangement uses TRBV5-4 and TRBJ1-2; D possibly corresponds to TRBD1 (5 bases). The CDR3 contains 13 residues. The V and J ends lost 0 bases and 8 bases respectively, with 11 bases between them. Germline V gene sequence: CDR1 SGHNT, CDR2 YYREEE (reference sequence). The CDR3 spells CASSLAGGGGYTF. In DNA, the CDR3 is TGTGCCAGCAGCTTGGCCGGGGGAGGAGGCTACACCTTC.

This chain links TRBV11-3 with TRBJ2-6; tentative D call: TRBD2 (6 bases). The CDR3 sequence is 15 residues long. V lost 5 bases to trimming and J lost 3 bases, with 11 bases between them. Germline V CDR1 and CDR2: SGHNT, YENEEA. The CDR3 spells CASSEGGVGANVLTF. CDR3 coding DNA: TGTGCCAGCAGCGAAGGAGGGGTTGGGGCCAACGTCCTGACTTTC.

Worth noting for this clone: Mismatch with germline at one junction end may stem from a read error. This sample includes further DNA sequences coding for the same CDR3. The chain recombines TRBV28 with TRBJ1-4; no definite D call. The germline V gene has CDR1 MDHEN and CDR2 SYDVKM. The length of the CDR3 is 13 residues. The chain's CDR3 is CASSLLFGEKLFF. The DNA for the CDR3 is TGTGCCAGCAGCTTATTGTTCGGTGAAAAACTGTTTTTT.

In its sample, this clone was seen many times. The J gene is TRBJ1-1, the V gene TRBV6-5; no definite D call. The germline V gene encodes CDR1 MNHEY and CDR2 SVGAGI. CDR3 length: 12 amino acids. Trimming cost V 5 bases and J 2 bases, with 6 bases left between them. The CDR3 sequence: CASSRSNTEAFF. The CDR3 nucleotides are TGTGCCAGCAGTAGGAGTAACACTGAAGCTTTCTTT.

This chain joins TRBV6-6 and TRBJ2-7, with TRBD1 as a possible D gene (5 bases). V was cut by 0 bases and J by 3 bases, with 9 bases left in between. The length of the CDR3 is 14 residues. CDR1 and CDR2 from the germline V gene are MNHNY and SVGAGI (reference sequence). The CDR3 DNA follows: TGTGCCAGCAGTTACTCGGGTGACAGCTACGAGCAGTACTTC. Translation: CASSYSGDSYEQYF.

This sequence joins TRBV6-1 and TRBJ2-1; D gene ambiguous. CDR1 is MNHNS and CDR2 is SASEGT in the germline V gene. This CDR3 contains 11 residues. The chain's CDR3 is CESVSYNEQFF. The CDR3 DNA reads as TGTGAGTCAGTCTCCTACAATGAGCAGTTCTTC.

This clone was observed a handful of times. The gene calls are TRBV7-9 and TRBJ2-1, with a tentative D call TRBD2 (5 bases). CDR3 length equals 13 residues. Germline V lookup: CDR1 SEHNR, CDR2 FQNEAQ (reference sequence). With 4 bases removed from V and 6 bases from J, the gap between germline ends came to 10 bases. CDR3 residues: CASSSGLLNEQFF. CDR3 coding DNA: TGTGCCAGCAGCTCAGGACTTCTCAATGAGCAGTTCTTC.

With regard to this clone: At one end, the junction sequence differs from germline, possibly due to a read error. The CDR3 nucleotides read TGTGCCAGCAGATTGGCGAGTGGCTACACCTTC. This sequence encodes CASRLASGYTF. The gene calls are TRBV5-6 and TRBJ1-2; D not resolved. Germline values: CDR1 SGHDT, CDR2 YYEEEE. The CDR3 is made up of 11 amino acids.